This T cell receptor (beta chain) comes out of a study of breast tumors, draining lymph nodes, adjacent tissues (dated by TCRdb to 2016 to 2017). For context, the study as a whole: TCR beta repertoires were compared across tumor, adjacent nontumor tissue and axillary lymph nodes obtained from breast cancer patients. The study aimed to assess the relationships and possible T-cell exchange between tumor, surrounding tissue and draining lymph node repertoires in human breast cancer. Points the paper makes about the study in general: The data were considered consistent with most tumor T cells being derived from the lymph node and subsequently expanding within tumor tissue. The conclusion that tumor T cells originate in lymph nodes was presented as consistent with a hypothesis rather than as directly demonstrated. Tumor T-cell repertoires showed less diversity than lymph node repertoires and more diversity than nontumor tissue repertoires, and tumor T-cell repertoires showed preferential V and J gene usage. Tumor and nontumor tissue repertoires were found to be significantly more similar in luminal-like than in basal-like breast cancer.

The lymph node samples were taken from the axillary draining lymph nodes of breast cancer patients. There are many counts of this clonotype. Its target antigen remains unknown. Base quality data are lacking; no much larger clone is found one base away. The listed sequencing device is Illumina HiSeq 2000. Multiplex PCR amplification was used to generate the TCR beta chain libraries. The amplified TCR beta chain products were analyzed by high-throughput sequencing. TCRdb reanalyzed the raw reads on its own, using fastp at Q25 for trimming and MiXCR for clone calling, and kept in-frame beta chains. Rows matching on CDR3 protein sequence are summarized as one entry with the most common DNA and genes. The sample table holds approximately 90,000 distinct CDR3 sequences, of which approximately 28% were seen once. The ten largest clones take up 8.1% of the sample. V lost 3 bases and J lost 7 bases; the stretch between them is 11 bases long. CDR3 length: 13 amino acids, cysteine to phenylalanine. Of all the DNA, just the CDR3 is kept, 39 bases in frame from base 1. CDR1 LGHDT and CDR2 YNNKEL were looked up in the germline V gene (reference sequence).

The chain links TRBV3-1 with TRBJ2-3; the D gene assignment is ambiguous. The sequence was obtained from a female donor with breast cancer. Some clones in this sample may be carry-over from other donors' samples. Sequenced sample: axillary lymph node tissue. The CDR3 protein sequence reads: CASSQDRRNTQYF. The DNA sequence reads TGTGCCAGCAGCCAGGATCGAAGAAATACGCAGTATTTT.